Below, 7 T cell receptor beta chains from the same sample are listed, as sequenced in a study of T cell responses to AZD1222 COVID-19 vaccine. The data were produced by immunoSEQ multiplex PCR, yet TCRdb's version contains in-frame clones alone and is incomplete. The table lists 95,000 to 100,000 clones, about nine tenths of them singletons, with 1.3% in the top ten. The sequencing used peripheral blood, collected on day 0 of AZD1222 vaccination. The receptors originated from an adult in good health.

V usage is TRBV30 and J usage is TRBJ1-1; TRBD1 might be the D (5 bases). This CDR3 contains 14 residues. V shed 0 bases and J shed 10 bases, with 18 bases lying between them. Germline-derived CDR1 and CDR2 are GTSNPN and SVGIG (reference sequence). CDR3 coding DNA: TGTGCCTGGAGTGTAGGGGAGCCCATGGGAGGAGCTTTCTTT. Its translation is CAWSVGEPMGGAFF.

In this sample, this clone turned up a few times. J is TRBJ2-5 and V is TRBV2; unclear D gene. Germline V lookup: CDR1 SNHLY, CDR2 FYNNEI. The CDR3 totals 13 residues. Trimming cost V 3 bases and J 1 base, with 6 bases left between them. DNA for the CDR3: TGTGCCAGCAGTGATGAGTTCCAAGAGACCCAGTACTTC. Translating it yields CASSDEFQETQYF.

V usage is TRBV7-6 and J usage is TRBJ2-3; D is possibly TRBD2 (5 bases). V was pared by 6 bases and J by 5 bases, with 21 bases between. The CDR3 is made up of 16 amino acids. CDR1 SGHVS and CDR2 FNYEAQ come from the germline V gene. CDR3 coding DNA: TGTGCCAGCAGTCCCGGGTCTAGCCCAGTAGTAGATACGCAGTATTTT. This translates into CASSPGSSPVVDTQYF.

This rearrangement joins TRBV12-3 or TRBV12-4 to TRBJ2-7; possible D gene TRBD1, 5 bases. V was shortened by 4 bases and J by 5 bases, with 9 bases between the two germline ends. The CDR3 totals 12 residues. CDR3 sequence (DNA): TGTGCCAGCAGTTCCGACAGCCACGAGCAGTACTTC. Amino acids: CASSSDSHEQYF.

The chain joins TRBV20-1 to TRBJ1-6; 9 bases line up with TRBD1. This CDR3 spans 13 amino acids. The germline V gene has CDR1 DFQATT and CDR2 SNEGSKA (reference sequence). The trim removed 3 bases at V and 9 bases at J, leaving 3 bases unmatched. The CDR3 spells CSASDRGSSPLHF. In DNA, the CDR3 is TGCAGTGCTAGTGACAGGGGGAGTTCACCCCTCCACTTT.

This sequence joins TRBV6-5 and TRBJ1-6, with D maybe TRBD1 (5 bases). The CDR3 spans 14 residues. The V end was cut by 7 bases, the J end by 8 bases, with 15 bases between. The V gene's germline CDR1 is MNHEY and CDR2 SVGAGI. For the CDR3, the DNA is TGTGCCAGCATCCGGGCAGGGTCAGATTCACCCCTCCACTTT. Protein product: CASIRAGSDSPLHF.

The CDR3 DNA reads as TGTGCCACAAAGCCGGACACACCGAATTCACCCCTCCACTTT. Protein product: CATKPDTPNSPLHF. The chain combines TRBV5-4 with TRBJ1-6, with a weak D call TRBD1 (5 bases). V lost 9 bases and J 7 bases, leaving 17 bases between the germline ends. The germline V gene encodes CDR1 SGHNT and CDR2 YYREEE (reference sequence). This CDR3 spans 14 amino acids.